The 16 T cell receptor beta chains below come from one sample, sequenced in a study of T cells in women clearing cervical HPV infection. The data were produced by immunoSEQ multiplex PCR, yet TCRdb's version contains in-frame clones alone and is incomplete. Its table records 46,000 or so clones. Material: blood buffy coat. These receptors all stem from a woman aged 18-69 years with a cervical HPV16 infection that either progressed to CIN3+ or cleared (not recorded which).

For this clone: Read coverage stops 3 residues before the CDR3 terminus; the germline J gene supplies the remainder. The chain uses TRBV18 and TRBJ1-2; a weak D match, TRBD1 (6 bases). Germline V gives CDR1 KGHSH, CDR2 LQKENI. The CDR3 is 14 residues long. The CDR3 here is CASSPGGNTDTYTF. The DNA read from the CDR3 is TGTGCCAGCTCACCAGGGGGCAACACAGATACC.

Concerning this clone: The CDR3 goes on 3 residues after the read ends, and that part is filled in from the germline J gene. V gene TRBV18 combines with J gene TRBJ1-1; possibly TRBD1 for D (6 bases). V lost 6 bases to trimming and J lost 0 bases, with 11 bases between them. The CDR3 length is 14 residues. The germline gives CDR1 KGHSH, CDR2 LQKENI. The CDR3 DNA, read in part, is TGTGCCAGCTCCCTCCAGGGGTTGAACACTGAA. This encodes CASSLQGLNTE. The CDR3 in full is CASSLQGLNTEAFF. Variable domain in full (rest from reference TRBV18 and TRBJ1-1): NAGVMQNPRHLVRRRGQEARLRCSPMKGHSHVYWYRQLPEEGLKFMVYLQKENIIDESGMPKERFSAEFPKEGPSILRIQQVVRGDSAAYFCASSLQGLNTEAFFGQGTRLTVV.

Comment on this clone: The read ends 3 residues early relative to the CDR3; the germline J gene fills the gap. This chain uses TRBV6-1 with TRBJ1-4, with a weak D call TRBD1 (5 bases). Per germline, CDR1 MNHNS and CDR2 SASEGT. The CDR3 spans 16 residues. Trimming cost V 1 base and J 7 bases, with 16 bases left between them. CDR3 DNA, as far as it was read: TGTGCCAGCAGTGAAGTAGTTCCAGGCGGGGGTGAAAAA. Its translation: CASSEVVPGGGEK. The whole CDR3 region reads CASSEVVPGGGEKLFF.

On this clone: The sequenced fragment ends 3 residues before the CDR3 boundary, so the rest is inferred from the germline J gene. The chain couples TRBV11-3 to TRBJ2-1; D may be TRBD1 or TRBD2 (7 bases each). Germline CDR1 is SGHNT and CDR2 is YENEEA. V lost 1 base and J lost 5, with 12 bases in between. CDR3 length: 15 residues. Incomplete CDR3 DNA: TGTGCCAGCAGCTTAGTGGGAGGGGGCAACAATGAG. This translates into CASSLVGGGNNE. The complete CDR3 sequence is CASSLVGGGNNEQFF.

As regards this clone: The read gets to within 3 residues of the CDR3 end, and the germline J gene fills in the rest. This rearrangement joins TRBV7-2 to TRBJ1-2; no reliable D call. The CDR3 is 13 amino acids. Germline values: CDR1 SGHTA, CDR2 FQGNSA. Trimming took 5 bases from V and 5 from J, leaving 12 bases between them. The CDR3 sequence is CASSPHEGYGYTF. CDR3 bases read: TGTGCCAGCAGCCCCCACGAAGGGTATGGC.

A word on this clone: The read ends 3 residues early relative to the CDR3; the germline J gene fills the gap. The rearrangement links TRBV7-8 to TRBJ2-7; 12 bases map to TRBD2. Losses at the gene ends were 5 bases for V and 6 bases for J; bases not matched to a gene: 8. The CDR3 is 15 amino acids. Germline loops: CDR1 SGHVS, CDR2 FQNEAQ. CDR3 DNA, as far as it was read: TGTGCCAGCAGCCTCCTACTAGCGGGAGGTCCCGAG. Its protein product is CASSLLLAGGPE. Given in full, the CDR3 is CASSLLLAGGPEQYF.

Partial CDR3 DNA: TGTGCCAGTAGTGACCAACAGGGGGTCCGTGGAAACACC. Translated: CASSDQQGVRGNT. The entire CDR3 protein is CASSDQQGVRGNTIYF. The chain employs TRBV19 and TRBJ1-3; TRBD1 matches at 8 bases. The CDR3 end falls 3 residues outside the read, so it is completed with the germline J gene. The germline V gene encodes CDR1 LNHDA and CDR2 SQIVND (reference sequence). CDR3 length: 16 amino acids. The trim removed 5 bases at V and 3 bases at J, leaving 9 bases unmatched. The entire variable domain, with the rest obtained from reference TRBV19 and TRBJ1-3, is as follows: DGGITQSPKYLFRKEGQNVTLSCEQNLNHDAMYWYRQDPGQGLRLIYYSQIVNDFQKGDIAEGYSVSREKKESFPLTVTSAQKNPTAFYLCASSDQQGVRGNTIYFGEGSWLTVV.

Details on this clone: Read coverage stops 3 residues before the CDR3 terminus; the germline J gene supplies the remainder. V and J are TRBV6-1 and TRBJ2-2; D remains unclear. The CDR3 length is 13 residues. V was shortened by 3 bases and J by 8 bases, with 10 bases between the two germline ends. Germline V lookup: CDR1 MNHNS, CDR2 SASEGT. Here the CDR3 reads CASSDLRTGELFF. Incomplete CDR3 DNA: TGTGCCAGCAGTGACTTAAGAACAGGGGAG.

With regard to this clone: The read finishes 3 residues shy of the CDR3 end, and the germline J gene is used to complete it. The chain has TRBV6-1 and TRBJ1-6, with D hard to call. Germline CDR1 MNHNS, CDR2 SASEGT. Trimming shortened V by 4 bases and J by 9 bases, and 10 bases separated the two germline ends. This CDR3 spans 13 amino acids. The part of the CDR3 DNA that was read is TGTGCCAGCAGTGTCCGGGGTACTTCACCC. Its translation is CASSVRGTSP. The whole CDR3 region reads CASSVRGTSPLHF.

As for this clone: Coverage ceases 3 residues before the CDR3 finishes, and the germline J gene fills in the end. The genes are TRBV18 and TRBJ2-3, with 7 bases identical to TRBD1. The CDR3 spans 14 residues. V was pared by 3 bases and J by 3 bases, with 3 bases of the junction left unmatched. CDR1 is KGHSH and CDR2 is LQKENI in the germline V gene. The CDR3 sequence: CASSPNRGTDTQYF. The part of the CDR3 DNA that was read is TGTGCCAGCTCACCGAACAGGGGTACAGATACG.

Details on this clone: At one of its ends the junction is not consistent with the germline gene, which may arise from a read error. The CDR3 end falls 3 residues outside the read, so it is completed with the germline J gene. V and J are TRBV7-7 and TRBJ2-5; 14 bases are shared with TRBD2. The CDR3 totals 16 residues. The germline gives CDR1 SSHAT, CDR2 FNYEAQ (reference sequence). The part of the CDR3 DNA that was read is TGTGCTAGCAGCCCGACTAGCGGGGGGGCCAGGGAGACC. Encoded protein: CASSPTSGGARET. The whole CDR3 sequence is CASSPTSGGARETQYF.

Concerning this clone: The observed sequence ends 3 residues before the CDR3 terminus, with the missing tail filled in from the germline J gene. The rearrangement links TRBV20-1 to TRBJ1-2, with a tentative D call TRBD1 (5 bases). This CDR3 spans 12 amino acids. The V end lost 2 bases, the J end lost 5 bases, and 9 bases lay between the germline ends. Germline CDR1 reads DFQATT; CDR2 reads SNEGSKA (reference sequence). The CDR3 sequence: CSARQGSYGYTF. The sequenced CDR3 bases are TGCAGTGCTAGACAGGGTAGTTATGGC.

As for this clone: The read ends 3 residues early relative to the CDR3; the germline J gene fills the gap. This chain links TRBV5-5 with TRBJ2-7; perhaps TRBD1 as D (6 bases). V lost 3 bases, J lost 5 bases, and 12 bases lay in between. The germline V gene encodes CDR1 SGHKS and CDR2 YYEKEE (reference sequence). The CDR3 consists of 13 residues. CDR3 DNA, as far as it was read: TGTGCCAGCAGCTCGAGGGGACAAAACGAG. Amino acid sequence: CASSSRGQNE. The entire CDR3 reads CASSSRGQNEQYF. The full variable domain, its missing parts supplied by reference TRBV5-5 and TRBJ2-7, is DAGVTQSPTHLIKTRGQQVTLRCSPISGHKSVSWYQQVLGQGPQFIFQYYEKEERGRGNFPDRFSARQFPNYSSELNVNALLLGDSALYLCASSSRGQNEQYFGPGTRLTVT.

As regards this clone: The read falls 3 residues short of the CDR3 end, and the missing part is taken from the germline J gene. The chain has TRBV20-1 and TRBJ2-1; 11 bases are a match to TRBD2. Looked up from germline, CDR1 is DFQATT and CDR2 is SNEGSKA (reference sequence). V gave up 6 bases and J gave up 4 bases; unmatched junction bases: 14. This CDR3 is built from 17 residues. The DNA read from the CDR3 is TGCAGTGCCCGCACATCTAGCGGGAGGAGCTCTTACAATGAG. Amino acid sequence: CSARTSSGRSSYNE. The CDR3 in full is CSARTSSGRSSYNEQFF.

About this clone: Read sequence stops 3 residues before the CDR3 end, and the germline J gene provides the missing end. The chain uses TRBV20-1 and TRBJ2-5; D call uncertain. The germline V gene has CDR1 DFQATT and CDR2 SNEGSKA (reference sequence). V lost 6 bases, J lost 2 bases, and 10 bases lay in between. This CDR3 region has 12 residues. The covered CDR3 bases are TGCAGTGCCCAAGACATACAAGAGACC. It translates to CSAQDIQET. The whole CDR3 reads CSAQDIQETQYF.

A word on this clone: Sequencing ends 3 residues short of the CDR3 end; the germline J gene provides the rest. This chain links TRBV5-1 with TRBJ2-2; tentatively, D is TRBD2 (7 bases). The CDR3 contains 15 residues. Trimming removed 0 bases from V and 10 bases from J, with 16 bases in between. From germline, CDR1 is SGHRS and CDR2 YFSETQ. This CDR3 reads CASSLDIGGVSELFF. The DNA read from the CDR3 is TGCGCCAGCAGCTTGGATATAGGGGGGGTGTCGGAG.